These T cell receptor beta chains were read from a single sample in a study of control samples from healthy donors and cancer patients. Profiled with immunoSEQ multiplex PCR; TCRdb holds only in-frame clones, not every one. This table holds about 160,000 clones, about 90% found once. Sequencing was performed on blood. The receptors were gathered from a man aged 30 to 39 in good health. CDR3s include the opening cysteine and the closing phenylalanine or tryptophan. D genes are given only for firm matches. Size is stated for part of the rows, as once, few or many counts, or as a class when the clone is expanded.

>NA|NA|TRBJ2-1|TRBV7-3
CASSFSAEDYNEQFF
TGTGCCAGCAGCTTCTCGGCGGAGGACTACAATGAGCAGTTCTTC
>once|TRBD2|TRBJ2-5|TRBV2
CASFYGRDIQETQYF
TGTGCCAGCTTCTACGGGAGGGACATACAAGAGACCCAGTACTTC
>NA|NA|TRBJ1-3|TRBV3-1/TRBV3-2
CASSQAAGLGNTIYF
TGTGCCAGCAGCCAAGCGGCTGGGTTGGGAAACACCATATATTTT
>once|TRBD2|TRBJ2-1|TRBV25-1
CASSRKEAGGPFF
TGTGCCAGCAGTCGTAAAGAAGCGGGAGGGCCGTTCTTC
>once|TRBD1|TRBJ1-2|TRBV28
CASSPGGGHGYTF
TGTGCCAGCAGTCCAGGGGGAGGACATGGCTACACCTTC
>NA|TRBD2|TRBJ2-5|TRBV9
CASSSGLAGGKQETQYF
TGTGCCAGCAGCTCCGGACTAGCGGGGGGTAAGCAAGAGACCCAGTACTTC
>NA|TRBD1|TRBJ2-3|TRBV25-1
CASSATWDSLVDTQYF
TGTGCCAGCAGTGCTACCTGGGACAGTTTGGTTGATACGCAGTATTTT
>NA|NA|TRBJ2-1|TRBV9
CASSAITGRYSNEQFF
TGTGCCAGCAGCGCCATTACAGGGCGGTACAGCAATGAGCAGTTCTTC
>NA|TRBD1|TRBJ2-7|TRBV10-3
CAIAGTGSGEQYF
TGTGCCATCGCCGGGACAGGGAGCGGCGAGCAGTACTTC
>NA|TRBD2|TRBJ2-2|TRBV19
CACLAGGPHTGELFF
TGTGCCTGCTTAGCGGGAGGGCCACACACCGGGGAGCTGTTTTTT
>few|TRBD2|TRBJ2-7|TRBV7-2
CASSFRAGTSHEQYF
TGTGCCAGCAGCTTTCGCGCCGGGACTAGCCACGAGCAGTACTTC
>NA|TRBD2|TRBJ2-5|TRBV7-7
CASSIGVAGGGETQYF
TGTGCCAGCAGCATAGGGGTAGCGGGGGGCGGAGAGACCCAGTACTTC
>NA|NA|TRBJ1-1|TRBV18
CASSPPKVCRWTEAFF
TGTGCCAGCTCACCACCTAAAGTGTGTCGATGGACTGAAGCTTTCTTT
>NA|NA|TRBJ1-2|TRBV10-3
CAISESGYGYTF
TGTGCCATCAGTGAATCCGGGTATGGCTACACCTTC
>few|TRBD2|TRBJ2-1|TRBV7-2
CASSSAGGPGNEQFF
TGTGCCAGCAGCTCCGCGGGGGGCCCGGGGAATGAGCAGTTCTTC
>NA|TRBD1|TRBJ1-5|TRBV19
CASSIHQGDWQPQHF
TGTGCCAGTAGTATTCACCAGGGGGATTGGCAGCCCCAGCATTTT
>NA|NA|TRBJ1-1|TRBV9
CASSERRGFSTEAFF
TGTGCCAGCAGCGAGCGGCGGGGGTTTTCCACTGAAGCTTTCTTT
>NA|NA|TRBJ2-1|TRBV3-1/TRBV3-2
CASHQEGDGNEQFF
TGTGCCAGTCATCAGGAGGGAGACGGCAATGAGCAGTTCTTC
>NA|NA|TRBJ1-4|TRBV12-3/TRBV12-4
CASSLGLQEKLFF
TGTGCCAGCAGTTTGGGGCTCCAGGAAAAACTGTTTTTT
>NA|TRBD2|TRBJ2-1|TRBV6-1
CASSEGGLAINEQFF
TGTGCCAGCAGTGAAGGGGGACTAGCAATCAATGAGCAGTTCTTC
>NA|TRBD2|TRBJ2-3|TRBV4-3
CASSQGAGTRSTDTQYF
TGCGCCAGCAGCCAAGGCGCCGGGACTAGAAGCACAGATACGCAGTATTTT
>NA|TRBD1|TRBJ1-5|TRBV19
CASSILRQGDQPQHF
TGTGCCAGTAGTATACTCCGACAGGGAGATCAGCCCCAGCATTTT
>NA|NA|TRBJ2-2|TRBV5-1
CASSLVIHVTGELFF
TGCGCCAGCAGCTTGGTGATTCATGTGACCGGGGAGCTGTTTTTT
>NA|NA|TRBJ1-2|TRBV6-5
CATRGGLWGYTF
TGTGCCACCCGGGGGGGACTGTGGGGCTACACCTTC
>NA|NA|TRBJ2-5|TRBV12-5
CASGMTSAGETQYF
TGTGCTAGTGGTATGACATCTGCCGGGGAGACCCAGTACTTC
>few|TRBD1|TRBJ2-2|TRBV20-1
CSASLGGWNTGELFF
TGCAGTGCTAGTTTAGGGGGCTGGAACACCGGGGAGCTGTTTTTT
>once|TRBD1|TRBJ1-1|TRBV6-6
CASSPWGVVPGQGINTEAFF
TGTGCCAGCAGTCCCTGGGGGGTCGTACCGGGACAGGGGATTAACACTGAAGCTTTCTTT
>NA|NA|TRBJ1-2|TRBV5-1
CASSSPGNNYGYTF
TGCGCCAGCAGCTCCCCCGGGAATAACTATGGCTACACCTTC
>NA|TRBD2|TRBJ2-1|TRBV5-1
CASSPKGTPGGSYNEQFF
TGCGCCAGCAGCCCCAAAGGGACCCCGGGGGGCTCCTACAATGAGCAGTTCTTC
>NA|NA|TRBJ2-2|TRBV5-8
CASSLNRGGSTGELFF
TGTGCCAGCAGCTTGAACAGGGGGGGTTCGACCGGGGAGCTGTTTTTT
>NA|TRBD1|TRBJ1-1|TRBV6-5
CASSPGTANTEAFF
TGTGCCAGCAGTCCCGGGACAGCGAACACTGAAGCTTTCTTT
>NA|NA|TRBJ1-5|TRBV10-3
CAISTGNQPQHF
TGTGCCATCAGCACAGGGAATCAGCCCCAGCATTTT
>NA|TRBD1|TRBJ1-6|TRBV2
CASSWEDRDNSPLHF
TGTGCCAGCAGCTGGGAGGACAGGGATAATTCACCCCTCCACTTT
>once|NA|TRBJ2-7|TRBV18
CASSPYPTGRYEQYF
TGTGCCAGCTCACCATACCCGACTGGCAGGTACGAGCAGTACTTC
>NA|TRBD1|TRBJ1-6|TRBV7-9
CASSSPQGADSPLHF
TGTGCCAGCAGCTCCCCCCAGGGGGCGGATTCACCCCTCCACTTT
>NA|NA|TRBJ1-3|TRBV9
CASSVTVVGNTIYF
TGTGCCAGCAGCGTAACGGTCGTCGGAAACACCATATATTTT
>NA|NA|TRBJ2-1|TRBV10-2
CASSDPGVNKQFF
TGCGCCAGCAGTGACCCAGGGGTTAATAAGCAGTTCTTC
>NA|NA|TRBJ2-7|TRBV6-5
CASSYEREYSKKYF
TGTGCCAGCAGTTACGAACGGGAGTACTCGAAAAAGTACTTC
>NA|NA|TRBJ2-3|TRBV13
CASSYGRDTQYF
TGTGCCAGCAGTTACGGGAGAGATACGCAGTATTTT
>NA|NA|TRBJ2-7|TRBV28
CASSTISTGNEQYF
TGTGCCAGCAGCACCATCTCCACGGGAAACGAGCAGTACTTC
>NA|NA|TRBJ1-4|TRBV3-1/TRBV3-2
CASSQAPPATNEKLFF
TGTGCCAGCAGCCAAGCCCCTCCTGCAACTAATGAAAAACTGTTTTTT
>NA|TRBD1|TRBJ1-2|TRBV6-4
CASSVGTGGLSAGYTF
TGTGCCAGCAGTGTCGGGACAGGGGGCTTATCGGCTGGCTACACCTTC
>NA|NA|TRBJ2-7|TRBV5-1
CASSLLVGGEGEQYF
TGCGCCAGCAGCTTGTTGGTCGGGGGAGAGGGAGAGCAGTACTTC
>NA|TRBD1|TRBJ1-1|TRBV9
CASAGGTGLNTEAFF
TGTGCCAGCGCGGGAGGGACAGGTTTGAACACTGAAGCTTTCTTT
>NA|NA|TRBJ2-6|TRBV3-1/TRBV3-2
CASSIYRDTPSSGANVLTF
TGTGCCAGCAGCATCTACCGGGACACCCCGTCATCTGGGGCCAACGTCCTGACTTTC
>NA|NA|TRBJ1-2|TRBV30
CAWIGLHYGYTF
TGTGCCTGGATAGGACTGCACTATGGCTACACCTTC
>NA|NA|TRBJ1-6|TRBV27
CASSLWVSYNSPLHF
TGTGCCAGCAGTTTATGGGTCTCCTATAATTCACCCCTCCACTTT
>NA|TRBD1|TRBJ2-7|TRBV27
CASSLSAGSGQASSYEQYF
TGTGCCAGCAGTTTATCGGCGGGGTCGGGACAGGCTAGCTCCTACGAGCAGTACTTC
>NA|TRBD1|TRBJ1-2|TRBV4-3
CASSKQFQGAGYGYTF
TGCGCCAGCAGCAAGCAGTTTCAGGGGGCAGGGTATGGCTACACCTTC
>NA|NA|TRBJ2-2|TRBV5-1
CASNPLQGGAGELFF
TGCGCCAGCAACCCCCTCCAGGGCGGGGCCGGGGAGCTGTTTTTT